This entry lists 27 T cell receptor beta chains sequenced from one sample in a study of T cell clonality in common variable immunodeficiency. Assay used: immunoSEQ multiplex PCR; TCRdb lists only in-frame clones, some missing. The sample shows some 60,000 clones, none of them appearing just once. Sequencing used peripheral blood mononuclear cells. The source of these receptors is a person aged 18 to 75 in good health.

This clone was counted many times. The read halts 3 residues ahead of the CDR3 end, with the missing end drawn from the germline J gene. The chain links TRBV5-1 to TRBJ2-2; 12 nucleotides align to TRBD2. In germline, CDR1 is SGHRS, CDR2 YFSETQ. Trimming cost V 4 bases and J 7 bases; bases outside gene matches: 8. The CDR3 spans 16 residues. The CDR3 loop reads CASSKTSGRSGGELFF. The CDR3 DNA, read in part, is TGCGCCAGCAGCAAGACTAGCGGGAGAAGTGGCGGGGAG.

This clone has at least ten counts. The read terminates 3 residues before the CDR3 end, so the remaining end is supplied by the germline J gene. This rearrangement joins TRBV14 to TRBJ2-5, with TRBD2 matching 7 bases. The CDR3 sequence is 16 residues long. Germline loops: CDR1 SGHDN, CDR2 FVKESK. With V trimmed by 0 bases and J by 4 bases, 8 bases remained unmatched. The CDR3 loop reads CASSQDRGLRGETQYF. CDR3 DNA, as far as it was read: TGTGCCAGCAGCCAAGATAGGGGACTAAGAGGAGAGACC.

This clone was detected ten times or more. The CDR3 sequence: CASSQGDRAPQPQHF. CDR3 DNA (partial): TGCGCCAGCAGCCAAGGGGACAGGGCACCTCAGCCC. The chain links TRBV4-1 to TRBJ1-5; 9 bases match TRBD1. The read gets to within 3 residues of the CDR3 end, and the germline J gene fills in the rest. CDR3 length equals 15 residues. The germline CDR1 and CDR2 sequences are MGHRA and YSYEKL. V lost 1 base and J lost 6; bases outside the gene matches: 4.

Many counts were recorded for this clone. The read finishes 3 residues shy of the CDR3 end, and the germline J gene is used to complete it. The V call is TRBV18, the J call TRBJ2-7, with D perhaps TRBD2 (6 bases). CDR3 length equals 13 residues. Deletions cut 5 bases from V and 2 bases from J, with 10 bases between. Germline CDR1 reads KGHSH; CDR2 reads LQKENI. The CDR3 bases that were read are TGTGCCAGCTCAGATCGGGGGACCTACGAG. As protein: CASSDRGTYE. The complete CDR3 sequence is CASSDRGTYEQYF.

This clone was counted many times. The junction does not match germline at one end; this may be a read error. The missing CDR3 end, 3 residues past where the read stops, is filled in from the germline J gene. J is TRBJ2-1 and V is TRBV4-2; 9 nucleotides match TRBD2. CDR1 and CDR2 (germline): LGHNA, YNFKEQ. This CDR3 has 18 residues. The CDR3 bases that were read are TGCGCCAGCAGCCAAGAGGGTTTATTAGCGGGAGCCTACAATGAG. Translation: CASSQEGLLAGAYNE. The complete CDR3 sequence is CASSQEGLLAGAYNEQFF.

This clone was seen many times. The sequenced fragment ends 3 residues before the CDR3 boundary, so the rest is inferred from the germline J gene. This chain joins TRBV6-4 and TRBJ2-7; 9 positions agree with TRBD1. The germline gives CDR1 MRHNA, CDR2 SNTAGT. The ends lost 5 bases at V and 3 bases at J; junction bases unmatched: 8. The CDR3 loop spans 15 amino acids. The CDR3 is CASSSRTGVYYEQYF. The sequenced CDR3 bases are TGTGCCAGCAGTAGCCGGACAGGGGTTTACTACGAG.

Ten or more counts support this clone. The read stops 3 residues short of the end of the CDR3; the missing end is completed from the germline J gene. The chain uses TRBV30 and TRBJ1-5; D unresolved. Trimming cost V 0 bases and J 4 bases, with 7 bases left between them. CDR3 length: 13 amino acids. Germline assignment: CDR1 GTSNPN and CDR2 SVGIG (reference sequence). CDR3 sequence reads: CAWSVQGNQPQHF. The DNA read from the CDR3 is TGTGCCTGGAGTGTACAAGGGAATCAGCCC.

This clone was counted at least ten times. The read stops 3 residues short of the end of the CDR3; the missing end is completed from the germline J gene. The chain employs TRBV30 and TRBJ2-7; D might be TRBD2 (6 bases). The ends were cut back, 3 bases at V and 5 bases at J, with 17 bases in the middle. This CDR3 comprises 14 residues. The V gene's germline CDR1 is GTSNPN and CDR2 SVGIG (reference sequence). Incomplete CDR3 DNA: TGTGCCTGGAGGGGCCTGGGGGGAGGTGACGAG. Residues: CAWRGLGGGDE. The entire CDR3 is CAWRGLGGGDEQYF.

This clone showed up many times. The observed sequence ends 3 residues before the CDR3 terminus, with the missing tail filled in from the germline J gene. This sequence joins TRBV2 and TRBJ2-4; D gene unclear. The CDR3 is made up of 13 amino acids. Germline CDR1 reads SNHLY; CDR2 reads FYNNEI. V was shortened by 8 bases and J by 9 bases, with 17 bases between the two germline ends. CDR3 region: CASGLPAIPIQYF. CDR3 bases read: TGTGCCAGCGGGTTGCCAGCGATCCCCATT.

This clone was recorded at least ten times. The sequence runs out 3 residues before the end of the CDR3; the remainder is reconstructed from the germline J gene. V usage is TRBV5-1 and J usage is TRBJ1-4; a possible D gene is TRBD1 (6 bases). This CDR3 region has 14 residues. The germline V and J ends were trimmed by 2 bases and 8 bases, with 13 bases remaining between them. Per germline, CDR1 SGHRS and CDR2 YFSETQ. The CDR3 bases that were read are TGCGCCAGCAGCTTCGGGGGGCTGCGGGAAAAA. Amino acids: CASSFGGLREK. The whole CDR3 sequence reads CASSFGGLREKLFF.

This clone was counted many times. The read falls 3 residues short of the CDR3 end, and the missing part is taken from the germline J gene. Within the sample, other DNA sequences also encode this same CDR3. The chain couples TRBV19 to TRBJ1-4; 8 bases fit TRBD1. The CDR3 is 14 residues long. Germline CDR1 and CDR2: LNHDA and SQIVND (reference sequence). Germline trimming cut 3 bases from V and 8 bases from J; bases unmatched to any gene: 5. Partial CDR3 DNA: TGTGCCAGTAGTATGGGGACAGGACCGGAAAAA. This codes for CASSMGTGPEK. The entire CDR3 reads CASSMGTGPEKLFF. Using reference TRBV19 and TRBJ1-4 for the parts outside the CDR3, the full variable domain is DGGITQSPKYLFRKEGQNVTLSCEQNLNHDAMYWYRQDPGQGLRLIYYSQIVNDFQKGDIAEGYSVSREKKESFPLTVTSAQKNPTAFYLCASSMGTGPEKLFFGSGTQLSVL.

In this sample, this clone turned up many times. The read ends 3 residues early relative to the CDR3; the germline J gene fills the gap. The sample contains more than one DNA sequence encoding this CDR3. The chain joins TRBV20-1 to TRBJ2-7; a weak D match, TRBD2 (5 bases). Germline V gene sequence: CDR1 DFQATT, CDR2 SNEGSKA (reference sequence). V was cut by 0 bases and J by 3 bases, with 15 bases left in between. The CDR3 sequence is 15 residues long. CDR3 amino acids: CSARDWAAGDYEQYF. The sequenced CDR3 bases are TGCAGTGCTAGAGATTGGGCCGCCGGGGACTACGAG.

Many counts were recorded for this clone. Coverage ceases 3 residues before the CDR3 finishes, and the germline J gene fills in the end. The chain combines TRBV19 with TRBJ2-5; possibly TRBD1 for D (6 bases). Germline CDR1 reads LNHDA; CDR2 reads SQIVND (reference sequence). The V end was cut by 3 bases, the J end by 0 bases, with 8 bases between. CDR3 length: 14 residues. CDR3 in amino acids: CASSIQGYQETQYF. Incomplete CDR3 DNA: TGTGCCAGTAGTATCCAGGGGTACCAAGAGACC. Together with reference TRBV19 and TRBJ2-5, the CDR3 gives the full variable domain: DGGITQSPKYLFRKEGQNVTLSCEQNLNHDAMYWYRQDPGQGLRLIYYSQIVNDFQKGDIAEGYSVSREKKESFPLTVTSAQKNPTAFYLCASSIQGYQETQYFGPGTRLLVL.

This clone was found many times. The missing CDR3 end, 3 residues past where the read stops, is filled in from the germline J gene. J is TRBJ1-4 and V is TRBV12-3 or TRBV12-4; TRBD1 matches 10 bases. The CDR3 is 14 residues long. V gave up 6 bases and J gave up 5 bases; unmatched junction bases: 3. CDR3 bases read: TGTGCCAGCAGGTCGGGACAGGGGAATGAAAAA. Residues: CASRSGQGNEK. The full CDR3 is CASRSGQGNEKLFF.

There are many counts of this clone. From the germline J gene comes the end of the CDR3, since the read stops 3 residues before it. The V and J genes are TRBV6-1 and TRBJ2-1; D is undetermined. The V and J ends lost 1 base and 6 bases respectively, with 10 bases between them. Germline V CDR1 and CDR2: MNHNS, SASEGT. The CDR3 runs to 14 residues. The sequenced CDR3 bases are TGTGCCAGCAGTGAAGTTCCCAGGTCCAATGAG. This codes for CASSEVPRSNE. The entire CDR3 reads CASSEVPRSNEQFF.

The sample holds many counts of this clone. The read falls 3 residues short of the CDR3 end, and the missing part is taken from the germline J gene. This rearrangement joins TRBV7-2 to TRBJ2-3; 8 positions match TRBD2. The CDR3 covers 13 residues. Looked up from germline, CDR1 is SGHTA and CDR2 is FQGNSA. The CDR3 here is CASRRTSWRSQYF. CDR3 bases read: TGTGCCAGCAGGCGGACTAGCTGGCGGTCG.

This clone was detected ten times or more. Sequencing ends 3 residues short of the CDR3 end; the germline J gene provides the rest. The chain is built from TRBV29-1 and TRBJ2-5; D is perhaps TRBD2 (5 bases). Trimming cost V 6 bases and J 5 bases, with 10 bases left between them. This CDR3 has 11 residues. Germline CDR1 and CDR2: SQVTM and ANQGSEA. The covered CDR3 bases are TGCAGCGTAGCCTCGGGGGAGACC. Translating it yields CSVASGET. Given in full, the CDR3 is CSVASGETQYF.

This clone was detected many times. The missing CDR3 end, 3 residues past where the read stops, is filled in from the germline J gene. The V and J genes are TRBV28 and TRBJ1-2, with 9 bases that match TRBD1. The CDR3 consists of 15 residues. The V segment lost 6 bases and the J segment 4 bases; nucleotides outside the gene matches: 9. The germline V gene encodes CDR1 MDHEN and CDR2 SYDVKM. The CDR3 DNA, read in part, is TGTGCCAGCAGAACCTACAGGGGGCAGGCCTATGGC. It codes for CASRTYRGQAYG. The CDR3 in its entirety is CASRTYRGQAYGYTF.

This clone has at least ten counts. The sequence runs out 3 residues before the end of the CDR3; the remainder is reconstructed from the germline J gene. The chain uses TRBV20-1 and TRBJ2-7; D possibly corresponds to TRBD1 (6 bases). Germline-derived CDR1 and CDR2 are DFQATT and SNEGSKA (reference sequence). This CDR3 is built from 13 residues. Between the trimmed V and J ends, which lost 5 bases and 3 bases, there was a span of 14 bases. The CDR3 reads CSAHSDSDYEQYF. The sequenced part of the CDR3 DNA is TGCAGTGCTCACTCGGACAGTGACTACGAG.

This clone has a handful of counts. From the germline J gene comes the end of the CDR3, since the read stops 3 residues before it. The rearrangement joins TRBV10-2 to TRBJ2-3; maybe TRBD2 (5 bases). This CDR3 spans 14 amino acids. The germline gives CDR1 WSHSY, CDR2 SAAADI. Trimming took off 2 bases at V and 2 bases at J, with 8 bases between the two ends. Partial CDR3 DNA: TGCGCCAGCAGTGAGGGCGGGCTCACAGATACG. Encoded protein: CASSEGGLTDT. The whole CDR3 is CASSEGGLTDTQYF.

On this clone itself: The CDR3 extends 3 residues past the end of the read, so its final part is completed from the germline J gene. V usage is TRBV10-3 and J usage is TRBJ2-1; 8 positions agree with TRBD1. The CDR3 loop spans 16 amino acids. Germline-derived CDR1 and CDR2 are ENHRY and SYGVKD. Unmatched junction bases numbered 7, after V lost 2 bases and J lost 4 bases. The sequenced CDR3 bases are TGTGCCATCAGTGAGGGGGCAGGGGGCTTTTACAATGAG. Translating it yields CAISEGAGGFYNE. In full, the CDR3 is CAISEGAGGFYNEQFF.

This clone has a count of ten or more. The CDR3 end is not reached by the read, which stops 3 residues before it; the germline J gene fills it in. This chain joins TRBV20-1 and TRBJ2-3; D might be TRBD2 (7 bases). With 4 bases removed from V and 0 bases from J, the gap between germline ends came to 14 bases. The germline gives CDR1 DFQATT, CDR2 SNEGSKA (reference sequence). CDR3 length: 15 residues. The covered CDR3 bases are TGCAGTGCTAACGCTGAGGGGGGGAGCACAGATACG. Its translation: CSANAEGGSTDT. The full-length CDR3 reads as CSANAEGGSTDTQYF.

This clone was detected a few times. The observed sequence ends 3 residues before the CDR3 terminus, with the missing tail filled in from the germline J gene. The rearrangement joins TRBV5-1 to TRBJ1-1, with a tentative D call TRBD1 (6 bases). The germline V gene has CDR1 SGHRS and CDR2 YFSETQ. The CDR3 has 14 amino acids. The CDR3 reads CASSLTGSTDTAFF. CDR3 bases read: TGCGCCAGCAGCCTTACAGGGAGCACAGATACG.

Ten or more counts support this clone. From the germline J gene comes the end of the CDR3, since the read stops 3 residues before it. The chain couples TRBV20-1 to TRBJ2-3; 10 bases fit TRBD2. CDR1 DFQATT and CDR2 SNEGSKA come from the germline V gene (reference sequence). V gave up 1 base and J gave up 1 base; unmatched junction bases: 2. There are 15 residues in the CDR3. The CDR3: CSARVGTSGTDTQYF. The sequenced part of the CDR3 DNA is TGCAGTGCTAGAGTCGGGACTAGCGGCACAGATACG.

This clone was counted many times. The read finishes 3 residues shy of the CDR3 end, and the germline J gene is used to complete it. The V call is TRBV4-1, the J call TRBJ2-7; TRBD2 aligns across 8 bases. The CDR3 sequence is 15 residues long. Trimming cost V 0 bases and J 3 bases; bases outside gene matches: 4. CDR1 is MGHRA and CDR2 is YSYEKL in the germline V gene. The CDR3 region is CASSQDIAGYYEQYF. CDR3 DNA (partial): TGCGCCAGCAGCCAAGATATAGCGGGGTACTACGAG.

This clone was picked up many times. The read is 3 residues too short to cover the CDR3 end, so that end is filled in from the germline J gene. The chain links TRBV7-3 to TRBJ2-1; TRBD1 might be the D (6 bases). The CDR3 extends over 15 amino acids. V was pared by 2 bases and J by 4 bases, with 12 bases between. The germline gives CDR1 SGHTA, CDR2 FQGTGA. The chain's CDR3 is CASSLEGTPYNEQFF. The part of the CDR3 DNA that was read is TGTGCCAGCAGCTTAGAGGGGACACCGTACAATGAG.

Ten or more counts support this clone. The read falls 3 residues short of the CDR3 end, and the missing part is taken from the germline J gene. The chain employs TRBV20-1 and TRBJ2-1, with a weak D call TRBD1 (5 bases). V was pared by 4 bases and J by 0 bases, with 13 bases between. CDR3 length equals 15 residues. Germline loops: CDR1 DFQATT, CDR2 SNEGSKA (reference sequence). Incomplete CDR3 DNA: TGCAGTGCTAAAGAGACAGTCAGCTCCTACAATGAG. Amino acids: CSAKETVSSYNE. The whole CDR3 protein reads CSAKETVSSYNEQFF.